The 9 T cell receptor beta chains below come from one sample, sequenced in a study of PD-L1 blockade in urothelial cancer (dated by TCRdb to 2017 to 2019). Reading the label with the study, this specimen's time point is: peripheral blood 6 weeks after treatment start. Library construction relied on the immunoSEQ multiplex PCR assay. The immuneACCESS repertoire file appears here via TCRdb, limited to in-frame rearrangements. These files lack a portion of the clones; in checked studies, under half of the deficit traces to unresolved V genes, and the cause of the others is not known. In this sample the table shows 46,000 or so clones, more than 75% of which occur a single time. The ten largest clones represent roughly a tenth of the sample. Specimen: PBMCs, collected around atezolizumab (anti-PD-L1) treatment. The receptors shown here come from a man aged 55-75 years with urothelial cancer.

The table lists this clone with a few counts. The rearrangement links TRBV10-2 to TRBJ1-1; D not resolved. This CDR3 region has 15 residues. Germline lookup yields CDR1 WSHSY and CDR2 SAAADI. The V end lost 3 bases, the J end lost 2 bases, and 13 bases lay between the germline ends. CDR3 in DNA: TGCGCCAGCAGTGAATCCGACGGACTCAACACTGAAGCTTTCTTT. Its protein is CASSESDGLNTEAFF.

The chain uses TRBV19 and TRBJ1-5; a possible D gene is TRBD1 (6 bases). CDR3 length equals 14 residues. Germline CDR1 is LNHDA and CDR2 is SQIVND (reference sequence). Trimming removed 5 bases at V and 3 bases at J, with 11 bases between. The CDR3 protein is CASSPAGVNQPQHF. The CDR3 bases are TGTGCCAGTAGTCCGGCAGGGGTCAATCAGCCCCAGCATTTT.

V and J are TRBV25-1 and TRBJ2-3; 8 bases are a match to TRBD2. The V gene's germline CDR1 is MGHDK and CDR2 SYGVNS. The CDR3 is 15 residues long. Unmatched junction bases numbered 7, after V lost 5 bases and J lost 3 bases. The CDR3 nucleotides read TGTGCCAGCAGTAAGAACGGGGGGGAAACAGATACGCAGTATTTT. Protein: CASSKNGGETDTQYF.

This clone turned up a few times. The chain joins TRBV6-1 to TRBJ2-1; D may be TRBD1 (5 bases). The CDR3 is made up of 13 amino acids. Germline CDR1 MNHNS, CDR2 SASEGT. Trimming removed 2 bases at V and 5 bases at J, with 7 bases between. In DNA, the CDR3 is TGTGCCAGCAGTGAATCCAGGGACAATGAGCAGTTCTTC. Translated: CASSESRDNEQFF.

The chain carries TRBV15 and TRBJ2-7; the match to TRBD1 covers 7 bases. The CDR3 runs to 14 residues. Per germline, CDR1 LNHNV and CDR2 YYDKDF (reference sequence). V was pared by 7 bases and J by 4 bases, with 10 bases of the junction left unmatched. The CDR3 DNA reads as TGTGCCACCACGACAGGGTACGGGGCGTACGAGCAGTACTTC. It specifies CATTTGYGAYEQYF.

J is TRBJ1-2 and V is TRBV6-5; 9 nucleotides line up with TRBD1. The junction had 10 bases not matched to a gene; V was cut back by 7 bases and J by 7 bases. The germline V gene encodes CDR1 MNHEY and CDR2 SVGAGI. CDR3 length: 14 amino acids. The CDR3 is CASTRTGDGGGYTF. CDR3 bases: TGTGCCAGCACTAGGACAGGGGATGGCGGTGGCTACACCTTC.

The chain is built from TRBV2 and TRBJ2-7, with TRBD1 matching 7 bases. CDR1 and CDR2 (germline): SNHLY, FYNNEI. Losses at the gene ends were 4 bases for V and 3 bases for J; bases not matched to a gene: 3. The CDR3 totals 13 residues. The CDR3 DNA is TGTGCCAGCAGTGGACAGGGCGTCTACGAGCAGTACTTC. Encoded protein: CASSGQGVYEQYF.

This chain uses TRBV30 with TRBJ2-6; weak D call: TRBD2 (6 bases). The V gene's germline CDR1 is GTSNPN and CDR2 SVGIG (reference sequence). The CDR3 has 12 residues. CDR3 DNA sequence: TGTGGGAGGGAATCTGGGGCCAACGTCCTGACTTTC. Translation: CGRESGANVLTF.

The V gene is TRBV28, the J gene TRBJ1-1; tentatively, D is TRBD1 (5 bases). The CDR3 has 14 amino acids. V was pared by 3 bases and J by 3 bases, with 11 bases between. The V gene's germline CDR1 is MDHEN and CDR2 SYDVKM. The CDR3 spells CASSFGGADTEAFF. The CDR3 DNA reads TGTGCCAGCAGTTTTGGTGGGGCGGACACTGAAGCTTTCTTT.